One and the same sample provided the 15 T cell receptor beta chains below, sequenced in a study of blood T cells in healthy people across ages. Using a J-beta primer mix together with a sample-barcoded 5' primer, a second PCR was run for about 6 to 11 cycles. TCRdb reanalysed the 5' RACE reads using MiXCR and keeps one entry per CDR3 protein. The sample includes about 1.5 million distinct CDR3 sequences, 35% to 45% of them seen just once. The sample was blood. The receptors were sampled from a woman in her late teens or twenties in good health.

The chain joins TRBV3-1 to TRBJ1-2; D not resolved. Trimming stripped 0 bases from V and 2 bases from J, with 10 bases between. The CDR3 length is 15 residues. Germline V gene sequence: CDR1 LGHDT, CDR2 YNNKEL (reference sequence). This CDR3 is CASSQEWKGNYGYTF. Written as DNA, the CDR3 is TGTGCCAGCAGCCAAGAGTGGAAGGGCAACTATGGCTACACCTTC.

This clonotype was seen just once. CDR3 loop: CASGGGQGYYEQYF. In nucleotides, the CDR3 is TGTGCCAGCGGAGGGGGACAGGGGTACTACGAGCAGTACTTC. The chain carries TRBV5-5 and TRBJ2-5; 10 bases are shared with TRBD1. With the DNA end fitting TRBJ2-7 better, the J assignment may be wrong. This CDR3 has 14 residues. Looked up from germline, CDR1 is SGHKS and CDR2 is YYEKEE (reference sequence).

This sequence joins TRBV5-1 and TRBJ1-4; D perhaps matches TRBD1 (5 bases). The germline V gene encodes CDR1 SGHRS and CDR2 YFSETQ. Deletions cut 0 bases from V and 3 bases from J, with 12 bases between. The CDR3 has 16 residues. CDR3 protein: CASSLGQGPSNEKLFF. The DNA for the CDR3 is TGCGCCAGCAGCTTGGGCCAGGGACCTTCTAATGAAAAACTGTTTTTT.

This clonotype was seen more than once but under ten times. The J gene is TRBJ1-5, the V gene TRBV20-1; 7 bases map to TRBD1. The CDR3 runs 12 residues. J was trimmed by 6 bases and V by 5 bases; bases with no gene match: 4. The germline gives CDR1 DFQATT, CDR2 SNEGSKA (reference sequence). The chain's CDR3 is CSAHRGGQPQHF. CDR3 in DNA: TGCAGTGCTCACAGGGGTGGTCAGCCCCAGCATTTT.

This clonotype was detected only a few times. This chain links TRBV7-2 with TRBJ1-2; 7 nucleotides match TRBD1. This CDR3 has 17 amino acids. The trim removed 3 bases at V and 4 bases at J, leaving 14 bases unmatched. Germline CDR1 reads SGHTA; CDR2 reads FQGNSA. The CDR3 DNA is TGTGCCAGCAGCTTGGAGGGACAGACTTTGGGAGGCTATGGCTACACCTTC. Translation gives CASSLEGQTLGGYGYTF.

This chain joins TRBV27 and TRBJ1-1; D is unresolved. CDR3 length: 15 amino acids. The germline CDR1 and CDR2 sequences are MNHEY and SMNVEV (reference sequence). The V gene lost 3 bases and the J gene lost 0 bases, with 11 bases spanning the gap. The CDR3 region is CASSFLMGMNTEAFF. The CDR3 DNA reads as TGTGCCAGCAGTTTTCTGATGGGAATGAACACTGAAGCTTTCTTT.

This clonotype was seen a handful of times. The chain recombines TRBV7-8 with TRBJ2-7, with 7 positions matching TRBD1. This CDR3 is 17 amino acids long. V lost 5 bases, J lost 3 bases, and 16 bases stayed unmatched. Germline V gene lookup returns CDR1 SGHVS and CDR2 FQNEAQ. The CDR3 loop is CASSPSPAGTANYEQYF. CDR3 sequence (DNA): TGTGCCAGCAGCCCTTCCCCAGCCGGGACAGCAAACTACGAGCAGTACTTC. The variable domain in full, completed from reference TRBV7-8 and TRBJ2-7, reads GAGVSQSPRYKVAKRGQDVALRCDPISGHVSLFWYQQALGQGPEFLTYFQNEAQLDKSGLPSDRFFAERPEGSVSTLKIQRTQQEDSAVYLCASSPSPAGTANYEQYFGPGTRLTVT.

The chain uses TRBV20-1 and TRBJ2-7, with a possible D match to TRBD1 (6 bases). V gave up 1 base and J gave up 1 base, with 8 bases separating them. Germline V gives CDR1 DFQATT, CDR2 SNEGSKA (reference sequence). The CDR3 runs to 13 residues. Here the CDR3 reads CSARVTGSYEQYF. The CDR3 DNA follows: TGCAGTGCTAGAGTTACAGGGTCCTACGAGCAGTACTTC.

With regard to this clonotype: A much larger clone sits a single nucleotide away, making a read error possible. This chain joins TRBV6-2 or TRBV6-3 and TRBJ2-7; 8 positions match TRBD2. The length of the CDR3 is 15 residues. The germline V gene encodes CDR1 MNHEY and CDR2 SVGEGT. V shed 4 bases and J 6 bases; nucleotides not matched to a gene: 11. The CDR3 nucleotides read TGTGCCAGCAGTTCTAGAGGGAGCGGGAGTGGCGAGCAGTACTTC. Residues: CASSSRGSGSGEQYF.

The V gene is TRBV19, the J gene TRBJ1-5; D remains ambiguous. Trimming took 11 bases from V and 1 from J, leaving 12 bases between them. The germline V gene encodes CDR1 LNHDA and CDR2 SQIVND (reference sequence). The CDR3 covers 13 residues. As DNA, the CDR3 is TGTGCCGCCCAAACTGCGAGCAATCAGCCCCAGCATTTT. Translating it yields CAAQTASNQPQHF. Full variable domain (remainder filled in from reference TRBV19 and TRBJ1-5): DGGITQSPKYLFRKEGQNVTLSCEQNLNHDAMYWYRQDPGQGLRLIYYSQIVNDFQKGDIAEGYSVSREKKESFPLTVTSAQKNPTAFYLCAAQTASNQPQHFGDGTRLSIL.

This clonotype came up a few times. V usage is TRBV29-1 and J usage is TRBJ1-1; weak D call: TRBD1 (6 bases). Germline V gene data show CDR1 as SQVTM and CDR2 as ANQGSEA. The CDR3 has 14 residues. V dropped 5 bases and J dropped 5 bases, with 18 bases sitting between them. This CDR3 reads CSVSGQGGVTEAFF. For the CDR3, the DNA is TGCAGCGTTTCCGGGCAAGGGGGGGTTACTGAAGCTTTCTTT.

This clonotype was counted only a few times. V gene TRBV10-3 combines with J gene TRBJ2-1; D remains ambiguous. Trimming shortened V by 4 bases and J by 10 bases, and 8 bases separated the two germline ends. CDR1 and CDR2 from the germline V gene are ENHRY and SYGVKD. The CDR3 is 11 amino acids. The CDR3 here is CAISVVGEQFF. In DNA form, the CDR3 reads TGTGCCATCAGTGTGGTGGGCGAGCAGTTCTTC.

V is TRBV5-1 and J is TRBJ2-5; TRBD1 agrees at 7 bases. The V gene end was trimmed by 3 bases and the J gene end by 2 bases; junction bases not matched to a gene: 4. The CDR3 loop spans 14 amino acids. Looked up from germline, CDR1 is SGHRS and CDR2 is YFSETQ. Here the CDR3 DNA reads TGCGCCAGCAGCTACCGACAGGGTCAAGAGACCCAGTACTTC. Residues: CASSYRQGQETQYF.

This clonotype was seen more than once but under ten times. The CDR3 DNA is TGTGCCAGCAGTAACCATGGGACTCCCATTCAGTACTTC. This translates into CASSNHGTPIQYF. The chain uses TRBV7-8 and TRBJ2-4, with D possibly being TRBD2 (6 bases). From germline, CDR1 is SGHVS and CDR2 FQNEAQ. The CDR3 consists of 13 residues. The ends were cut back, 6 bases at V and 9 bases at J, with 15 bases in the middle.

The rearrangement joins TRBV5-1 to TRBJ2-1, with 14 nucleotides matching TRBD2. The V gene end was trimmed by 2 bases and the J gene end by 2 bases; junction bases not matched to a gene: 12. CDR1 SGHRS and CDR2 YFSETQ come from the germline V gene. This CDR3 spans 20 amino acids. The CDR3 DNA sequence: TGCGCCAGCAGCTTACGGGAGGGACTAGCGGGAGTATCCCCCTACAATGAGCAGTTCTTC. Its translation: CASSLREGLAGVSPYNEQFF.